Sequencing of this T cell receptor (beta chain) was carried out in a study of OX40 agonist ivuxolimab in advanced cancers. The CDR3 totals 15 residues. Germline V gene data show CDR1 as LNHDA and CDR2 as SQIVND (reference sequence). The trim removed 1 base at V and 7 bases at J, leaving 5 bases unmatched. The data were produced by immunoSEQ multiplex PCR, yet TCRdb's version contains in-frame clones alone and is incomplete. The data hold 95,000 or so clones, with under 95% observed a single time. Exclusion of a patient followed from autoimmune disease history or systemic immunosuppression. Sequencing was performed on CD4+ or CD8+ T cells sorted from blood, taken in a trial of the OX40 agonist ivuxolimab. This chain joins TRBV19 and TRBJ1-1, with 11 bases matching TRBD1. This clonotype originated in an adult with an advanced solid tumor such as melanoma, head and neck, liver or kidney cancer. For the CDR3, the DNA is TGTGCCAGTAGTATAGCAGGACAGGGGGCTGTTGAAGCTTTCTTT. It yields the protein CASSIAGQGAVEAFF. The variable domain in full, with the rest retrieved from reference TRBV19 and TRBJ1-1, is DGGITQSPKYLFRKEGQNVTLSCEQNLNHDAMYWYRQDPGQGLRLIYYSQIVNDFQKGDIAEGYSVSREKKESFPLTVTSAQKNPTAFYLCASSIAGQGAVEAFFGQGTRLTVV.